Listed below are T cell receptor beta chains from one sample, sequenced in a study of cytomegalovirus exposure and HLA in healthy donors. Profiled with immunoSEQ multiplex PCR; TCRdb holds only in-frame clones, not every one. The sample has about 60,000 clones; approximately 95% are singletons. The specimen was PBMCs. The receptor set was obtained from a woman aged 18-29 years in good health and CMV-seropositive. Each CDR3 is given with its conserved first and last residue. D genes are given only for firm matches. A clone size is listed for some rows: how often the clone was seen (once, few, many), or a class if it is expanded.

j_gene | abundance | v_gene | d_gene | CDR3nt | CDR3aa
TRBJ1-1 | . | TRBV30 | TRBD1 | TGTGCCTGGAGTCACCGGGACAGGGCGAACACTGAAGCTTTCTTT | CAWSHRDRANTEAFF
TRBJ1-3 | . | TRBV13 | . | TGTGCCAGCAGCCCGGGGACTGACTCTGGAAACACCATATATTTT | CASSPGTDSGNTIYF
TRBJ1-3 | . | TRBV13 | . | TGTGCCAGCAGCTGGGGCAAGACTGGAAACACCATATATTTT | CASSWGKTGNTIYF
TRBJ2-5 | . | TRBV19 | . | TGTGCCAGCACTGACAGACCTTCGGAGACCCAGTACTTC | CASTDRPSETQYF
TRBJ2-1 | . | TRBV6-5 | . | TGTGCCAGCAGTCGGAGCTCCTACAATGAGCAGTTCTTC | CASSRSSYNEQFF
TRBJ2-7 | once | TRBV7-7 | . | TGTGCTAGCAGCTCGGCCGGGGGTCTAAGCTCCTACGAGCAGTACTTC | CASSSAGGLSSYEQYF
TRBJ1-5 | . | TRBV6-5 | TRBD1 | TGTGCCAGCAGGAAAACAGGGGGCGTAAATCAGCCCCAGCATTTT | CASRKTGGVNQPQHF
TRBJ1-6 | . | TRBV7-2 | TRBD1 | TGTGCCAGCAGCCGGGGACAGGGGGGTAATTCACCCCTCCACTTT | CASSRGQGGNSPLHF
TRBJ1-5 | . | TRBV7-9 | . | TGTGCCAGTGGGCAGGACAATCAGCCCCAGCATTTT | CASGQDNQPQHF
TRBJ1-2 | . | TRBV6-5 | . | TGTGCCAGCAGGTCCTGGGGGGGCTATGGCTACACCTTC | CASRSWGGYGYTF
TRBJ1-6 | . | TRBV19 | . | TGTGCCAGTAGTATTCAACCGGTTAATTCACCCCTCCACTTT | CASSIQPVNSPLHF
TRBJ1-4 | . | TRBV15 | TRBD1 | TGTGCCACCAGCAGAGTACAGGGGGTGGGAAAACTGTTTTTT | CATSRVQGVGKLFF
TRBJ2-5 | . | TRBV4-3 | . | TGCGCCAGCAGCCAAGTAGTCGGGATCCACGAGACCCAGTACTTC | CASSQVVGIHETQYF
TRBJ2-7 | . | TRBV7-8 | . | TGTGCCAGCAGCTTAGAACGGGACGAGCAGTACTTC | CASSLERDEQYF
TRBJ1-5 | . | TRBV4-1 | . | TGCGCCAGCAGCCAACAGGGGTGGGTCCAGCCCCAGCATTTT | CASSQQGWVQPQHF
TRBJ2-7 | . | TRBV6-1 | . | TGTGCCAGCAGGTCCTTCGGGACGGGAGACTACGAGCAGTACTTC | CASRSFGTGDYEQYF
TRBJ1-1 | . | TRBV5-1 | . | TGCGCCAGCAGCTTCCAAGGGGACACTGAAGCTTTCTTT | CASSFQGDTEAFF
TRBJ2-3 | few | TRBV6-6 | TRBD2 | TGTGCCAGCATACAAAGCGGGGGGGCCACAGATACGCAGTATTTT | CASIQSGGATDTQYF
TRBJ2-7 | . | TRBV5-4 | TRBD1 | TGTGCCAGCGGGACAGGGTTCTCCTACGAGCAGTACTTC | CASGTGFSYEQYF
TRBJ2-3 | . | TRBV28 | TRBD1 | TGTGCCAGCACGGGACAGTTAGAAGAGGGGTACTCGGGTACGCAGTATTTT | CASTGQLEEGYSGTQYF
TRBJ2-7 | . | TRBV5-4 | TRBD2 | TGTGCCAGCAGCTTGGACCCTCCGGGACTAGCGGGTTACGGGCAGTACTTC | CASSLDPPGLAGYGQYF
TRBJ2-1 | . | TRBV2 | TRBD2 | TGTGCCAGCAGTGAAAGGCTAGCGGGGGCAAATGAGCAGTTCTTC | CASSERLAGANEQFF
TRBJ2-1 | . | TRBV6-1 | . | TGTGCCAGCAGTGAATATCGCAATGAGCAGTTCTTC | CASSEYRNEQFF
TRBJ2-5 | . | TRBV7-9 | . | TGTGCCAGCAGTTTTCTAGCGATTCAAGAGACCCAGTACTTC | CASSFLAIQETQYF
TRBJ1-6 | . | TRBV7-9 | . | TGTGCCAGCAGCGCAGGGGTGGGGACACCCCTCCACTTT | CASSAGVGTPLHF
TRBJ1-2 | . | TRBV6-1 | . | TGTGCCAGCAGTGCCGCGGGGGACTCCTGGATTTATGGCTACACCTTC | CASSAAGDSWIYGYTF
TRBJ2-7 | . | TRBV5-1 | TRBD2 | TGCGCCAGCAGCCCGGGACTAGCGGGAGTACAGTACGAGCAGTACTTC | CASSPGLAGVQYEQYF
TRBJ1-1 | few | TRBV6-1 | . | TGTGCCAGCAGTGAACAGGGGTTGAACACTGAAGCTTTCTTT | CASSEQGLNTEAFF
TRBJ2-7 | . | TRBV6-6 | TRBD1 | TGTGCCAGCAATAAAAGGGGGACAGAGTACGAGCAGTACTTC | CASNKRGTEYEQYF
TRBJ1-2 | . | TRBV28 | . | TGTGCCAGCAGTCCACAGGGATTCTATGGCTACACCTTC | CASSPQGFYGYTF
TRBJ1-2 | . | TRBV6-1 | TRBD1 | TGTGCCAGCAGAATGGACAGGGGAGGATATGGCTACACCTTC | CASRMDRGGYGYTF
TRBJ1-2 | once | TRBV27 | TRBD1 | TGTGCCAGCAGTTTAGCAGGGGGCCGAATTGGCTACACCTTC | CASSLAGGRIGYTF
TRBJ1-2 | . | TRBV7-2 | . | TGTGCCAGCAGCTCCCGAGGGGGGGGGAATAGGAACTATGGCTACACCTTC | CASSSRGGGNRNYGYTF
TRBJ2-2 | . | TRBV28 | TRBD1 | TGTGCCAGCAGGACTACAGGGGACGGGGAGCTGTTTTTT | CASRTTGDGELFF
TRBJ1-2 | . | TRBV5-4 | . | TGTGCCAGCAGCCTACAGAGAGACTATGGCTACACCTTC | CASSLQRDYGYTF
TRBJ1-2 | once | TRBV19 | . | TGTGCCAGTAGTATCGCGGGTCGTGGCTATGGCTACACCTTC | CASSIAGRGYGYTF
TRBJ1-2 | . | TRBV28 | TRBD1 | TGTGCCAGCAGTTTAGGGACAGGGAAATTAGGCTACACCTTC | CASSLGTGKLGYTF
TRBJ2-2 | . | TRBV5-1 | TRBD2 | TGCGCCAGCAGCCTGTCTAGCGGGAGGGACACCGGGGAGCTGTTTTTT | CASSLSSGRDTGELFF
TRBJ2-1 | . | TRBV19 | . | TGTGCCAGTAGTAAGGGAACAGGAGAGCAGTTCTTC | CASSKGTGEQFF
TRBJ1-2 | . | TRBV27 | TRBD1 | TGTGCCACCGCAAACTCAGGGGGTTCAGGCTACACCTTC | CATANSGGSGYTF
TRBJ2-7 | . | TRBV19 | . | TGTGCCAGTAGTACCCTCGGAGGACCTCGCTACGAGCAGTACTTC | CASSTLGGPRYEQYF
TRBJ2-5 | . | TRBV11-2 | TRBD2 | TGTGCCAGCAGCCCCCTACTAGCGGGAGGGCAAGAGACCCAGTACTTC | CASSPLLAGGQETQYF
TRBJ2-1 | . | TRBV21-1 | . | TGTGCCAGCAGCAAAGCGCGTCGGGAGGCGTACAATGAGCAGTTCTTC | CASSKARREAYNEQFF
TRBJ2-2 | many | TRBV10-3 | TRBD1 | TGTGCCGCCGCCGGGACAGAGAACACCGGGGAGCTGTTTTTT | CAAAGTENTGELFF
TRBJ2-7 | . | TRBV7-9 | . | TGTGCCAGCAGCTCCAAGTCTGGGCGTTACGAGCAGTACTTC | CASSSKSGRYEQYF
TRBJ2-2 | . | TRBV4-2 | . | TGTGCCAGCAGCCAAGAGGGGACTGTGGCCGGGGAGCTGTTTTTT | CASSQEGTVAGELFF
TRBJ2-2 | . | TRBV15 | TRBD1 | TGTGCCACCAGCAGAGATTGGACAGGGGCCGGGGAGCTGTTTTTT | CATSRDWTGAGELFF